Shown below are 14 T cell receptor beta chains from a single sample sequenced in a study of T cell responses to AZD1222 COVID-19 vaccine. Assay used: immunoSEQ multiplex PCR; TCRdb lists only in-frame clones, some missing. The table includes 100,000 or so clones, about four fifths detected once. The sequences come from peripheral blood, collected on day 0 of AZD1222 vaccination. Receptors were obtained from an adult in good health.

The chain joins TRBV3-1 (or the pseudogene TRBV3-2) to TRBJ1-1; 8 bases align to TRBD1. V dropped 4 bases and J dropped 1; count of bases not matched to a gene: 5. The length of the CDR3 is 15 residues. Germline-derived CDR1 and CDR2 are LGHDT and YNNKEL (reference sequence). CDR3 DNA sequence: TGTGCCAGCAGCCCCTACGGGACAGGGAACACTGAAGCTTTCTTT. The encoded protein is CASSPYGTGNTEAFF.

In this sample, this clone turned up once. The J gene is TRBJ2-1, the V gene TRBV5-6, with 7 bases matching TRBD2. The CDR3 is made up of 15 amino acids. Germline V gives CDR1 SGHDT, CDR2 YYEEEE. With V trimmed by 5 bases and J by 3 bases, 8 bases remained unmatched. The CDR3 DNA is TGTGCCAGCAGGGCTGGACTAGATTTCTACAATGAGCAGTTCTTC. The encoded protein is CASRAGLDFYNEQFF. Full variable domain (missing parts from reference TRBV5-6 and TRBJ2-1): DAGVTQSPTHLIKTRGQQVTLRCSPKSGHDTVSWYQQALGQGPQFIFQYYEEEERQRGNFPDRFSGHQFPNYSSELNVNALLLGDSALYLCASRAGLDFYNEQFFGPGTRLTVL.

The CDR3 loop reads CASSIVPGYEKLFF. The CDR3 DNA sequence: TGTGCCAGCAGCATAGTTCCCGGGTATGAAAAACTGTTTTTT. The chain employs TRBV6-5 and TRBJ1-4; D remains unclear. Between the trimmed V and J ends, which lost 6 bases and 6 bases, there was a span of 14 bases. Germline values: CDR1 MNHEY, CDR2 SVGAGI. The CDR3 extends over 14 amino acids.

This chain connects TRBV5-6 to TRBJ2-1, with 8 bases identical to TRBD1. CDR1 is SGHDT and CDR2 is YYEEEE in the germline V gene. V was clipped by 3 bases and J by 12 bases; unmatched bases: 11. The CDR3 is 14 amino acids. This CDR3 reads CASSSPQGAEVQFF. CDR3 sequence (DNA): TGTGCCAGCAGCTCTCCGCAGGGGGCGGAGGTGCAGTTCTTC.

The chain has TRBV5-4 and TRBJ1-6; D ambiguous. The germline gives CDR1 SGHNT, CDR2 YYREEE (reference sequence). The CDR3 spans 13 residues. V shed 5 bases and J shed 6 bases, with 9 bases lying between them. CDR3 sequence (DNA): TGTGCCAGCAGTTCAGACCCTAATTCACCCCTCCACTTT. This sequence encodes CASSSDPNSPLHF.

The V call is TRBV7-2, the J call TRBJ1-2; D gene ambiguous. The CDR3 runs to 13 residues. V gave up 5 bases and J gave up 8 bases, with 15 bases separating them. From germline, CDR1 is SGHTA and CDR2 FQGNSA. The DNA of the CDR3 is TGTGCCAGCAGCCCGGATGGGGTCTTGGGCTACACCTTC. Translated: CASSPDGVLGYTF.

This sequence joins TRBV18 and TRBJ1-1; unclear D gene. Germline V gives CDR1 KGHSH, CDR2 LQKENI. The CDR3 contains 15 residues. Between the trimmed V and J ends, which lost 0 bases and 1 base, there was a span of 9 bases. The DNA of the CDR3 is TGTGCCAGCTCACCACCGTCGGCGGGGAACACTGAAGCTTTCTTT. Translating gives CASSPPSAGNTEAFF.

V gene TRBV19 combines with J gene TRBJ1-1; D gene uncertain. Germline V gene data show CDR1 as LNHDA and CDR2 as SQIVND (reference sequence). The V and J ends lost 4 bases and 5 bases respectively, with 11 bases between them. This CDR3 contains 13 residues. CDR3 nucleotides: TGTGCCAGTAGTACTAATGCGCGTACTGAAGCTTTCTTT. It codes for CASSTNARTEAFF.

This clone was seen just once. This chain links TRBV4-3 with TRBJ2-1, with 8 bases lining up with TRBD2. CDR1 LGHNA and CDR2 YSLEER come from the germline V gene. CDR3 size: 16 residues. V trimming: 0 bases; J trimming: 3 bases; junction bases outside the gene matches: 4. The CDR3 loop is CASSQEISGVYNEQFF. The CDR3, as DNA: TGCGCCAGCAGCCAAGAAATTAGCGGGGTCTACAATGAGCAGTTCTTC.

The CDR3 region is CAWRFRMYGYTF. The CDR3 DNA sequence: TGTGCCTGGAGATTCCGGATGTATGGCTACACCTTC. This chain connects TRBV30 to TRBJ1-2, with D unclear. The CDR3 consists of 12 residues. Germline V lookup: CDR1 GTSNPN, CDR2 SVGIG (reference sequence). Trimming removed 3 bases from V and 5 bases from J, with 10 bases in between.

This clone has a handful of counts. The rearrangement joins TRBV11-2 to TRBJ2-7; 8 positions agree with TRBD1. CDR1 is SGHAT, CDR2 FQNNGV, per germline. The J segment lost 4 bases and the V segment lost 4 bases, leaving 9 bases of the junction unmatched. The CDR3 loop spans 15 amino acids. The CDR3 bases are TGTGCCAGCAGCTACGGACAGGGCGGACCTTACGAGCAGTACTTC. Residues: CASSYGQGGPYEQYF.

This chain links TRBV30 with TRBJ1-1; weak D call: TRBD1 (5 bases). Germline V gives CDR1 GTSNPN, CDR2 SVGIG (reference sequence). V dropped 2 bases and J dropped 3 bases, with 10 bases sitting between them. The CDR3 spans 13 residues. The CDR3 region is CAWSLGDDTEAFF. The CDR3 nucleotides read TGTGCCTGGAGTCTGGGGGACGACACTGAAGCTTTCTTT. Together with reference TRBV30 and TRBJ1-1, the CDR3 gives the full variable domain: SQTIHQWPATLVQPVGSPLSLECTVEGTSNPNLYWYRQAAGRGLQLLFYSVGIGQISSEVPQNLSASRPQDRQFILSSKKLLLSDSGFYLCAWSLGDDTEAFFGQGTRLTVV.

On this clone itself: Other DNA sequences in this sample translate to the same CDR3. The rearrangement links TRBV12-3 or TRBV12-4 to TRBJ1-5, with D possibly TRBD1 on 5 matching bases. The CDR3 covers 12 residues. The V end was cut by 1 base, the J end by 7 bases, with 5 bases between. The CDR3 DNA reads TGTGCCAGCAGTTTAGGGGGCCAGCCCCAGCATTTT. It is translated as CASSLGGQPQHF.

This CDR3 is CASRIHRGNQPQHF. For the CDR3, the DNA is TGTGCCAGTAGGATTCACAGGGGTAATCAGCCCCAGCATTTT. The V gene is TRBV19, the J gene TRBJ1-5; TRBD1 matches 7 bases. With V trimmed by 6 bases and J by 4 bases, 6 bases remained unmatched. The CDR3 has 14 residues. Germline V lookup: CDR1 LNHDA, CDR2 SQIVND (reference sequence).